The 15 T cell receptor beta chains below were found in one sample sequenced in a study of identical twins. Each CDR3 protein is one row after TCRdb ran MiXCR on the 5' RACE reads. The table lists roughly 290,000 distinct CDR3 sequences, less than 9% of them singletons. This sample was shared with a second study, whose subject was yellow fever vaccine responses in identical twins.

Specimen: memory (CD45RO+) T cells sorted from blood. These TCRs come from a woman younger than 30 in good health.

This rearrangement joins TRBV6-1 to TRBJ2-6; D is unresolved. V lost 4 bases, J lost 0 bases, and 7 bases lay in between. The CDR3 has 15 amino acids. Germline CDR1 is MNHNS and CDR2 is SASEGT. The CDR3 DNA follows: TGTGCCAGCAGTGGGCAGTACTCTGGGGCCAACGTCCTGACTTTC. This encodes CASSGQYSGANVLTF.

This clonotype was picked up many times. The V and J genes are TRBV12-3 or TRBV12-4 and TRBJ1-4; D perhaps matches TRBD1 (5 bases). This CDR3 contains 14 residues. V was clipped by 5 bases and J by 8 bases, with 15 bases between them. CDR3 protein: CASSPRGGMEKLFF. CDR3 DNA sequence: TGTGCCAGCAGTCCTCGGGGGGGGATGGAAAAACTGTTTTTT.

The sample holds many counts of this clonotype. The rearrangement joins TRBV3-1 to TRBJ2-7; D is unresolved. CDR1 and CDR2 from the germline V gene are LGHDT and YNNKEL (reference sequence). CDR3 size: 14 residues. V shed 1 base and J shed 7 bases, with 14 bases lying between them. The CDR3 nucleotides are TGTGCCAGCAGCCAAGCCCTCGGCCCTCGAGAGCAGTACTTC. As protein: CASSQALGPREQYF.

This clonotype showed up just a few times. The CDR3 DNA sequence: TGTGCCAGCAACAATCGGGCGGGAGGCGCAGATACGCAGTATTTT. Its protein is CASNNRAGGADTQYF. The gene calls are TRBV12-3 or TRBV12-4 and TRBJ2-3, with 8 positions matching TRBD2. The CDR3 runs 15 residues. V was pared by 7 bases and J by 4 bases, with 10 bases of the junction left unmatched.

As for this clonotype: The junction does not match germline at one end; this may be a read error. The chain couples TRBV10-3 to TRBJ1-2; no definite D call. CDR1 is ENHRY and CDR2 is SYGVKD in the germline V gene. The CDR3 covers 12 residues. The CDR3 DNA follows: TGTGCCACCCTGAGTGATAACTATGGCTATACCTTC. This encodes CATLSDNYGYTF.

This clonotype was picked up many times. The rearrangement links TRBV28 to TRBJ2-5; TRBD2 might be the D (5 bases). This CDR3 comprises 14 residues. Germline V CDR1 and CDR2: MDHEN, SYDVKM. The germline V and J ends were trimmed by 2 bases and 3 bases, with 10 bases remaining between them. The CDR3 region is CASSLGEREETQYF. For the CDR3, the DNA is TGTGCCAGCAGTTTAGGGGAGAGGGAAGAGACCCAGTACTTC.

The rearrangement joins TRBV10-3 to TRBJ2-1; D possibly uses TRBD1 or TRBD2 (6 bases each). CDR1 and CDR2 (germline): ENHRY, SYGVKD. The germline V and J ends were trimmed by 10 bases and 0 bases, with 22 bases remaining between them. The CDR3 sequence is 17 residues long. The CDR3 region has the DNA TGTGCCACCCGCGGCTCCCTAGGGGGGAGCTCCTACAATGAGCAGTTCTTC. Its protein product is CATRGSLGGSSYNEQFF.

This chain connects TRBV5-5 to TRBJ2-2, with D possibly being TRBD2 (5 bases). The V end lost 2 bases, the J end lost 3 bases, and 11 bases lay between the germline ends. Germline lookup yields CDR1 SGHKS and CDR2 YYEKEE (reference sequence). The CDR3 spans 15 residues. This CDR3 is CASSFRLIDTGELFF. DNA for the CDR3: TGTGCCAGCAGCTTTAGACTAATTGACACCGGGGAGCTGTTTTTT.

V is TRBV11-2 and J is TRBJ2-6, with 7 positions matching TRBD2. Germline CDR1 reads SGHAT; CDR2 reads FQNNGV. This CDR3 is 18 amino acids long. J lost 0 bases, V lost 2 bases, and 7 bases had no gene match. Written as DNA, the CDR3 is TGTGCCAGCAGCTTAAGGAGCCTAGCGGCCTCTGGGGCCAACGTCCTGACTTTC. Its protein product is CASSLRSLAASGANVLTF.

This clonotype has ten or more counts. The CDR3 loop reads CASKVDRGPTDTQYF. In nucleotides, the CDR3 is TGCGCCAGCAAGGTAGACAGGGGCCCCACAGATACGCAGTATTTT. This chain connects TRBV5-1 to TRBJ2-3; the match to TRBD1 covers 8 bases. The germline V gene encodes CDR1 SGHRS and CDR2 YFSETQ. This CDR3 is built from 15 residues. J gave up 2 bases and V 6 bases, and 8 bases lay outside the gene matches.

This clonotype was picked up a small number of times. CDR3 protein: CASDAGTGARNEQFF. For the CDR3, the DNA is TGTGCCAGTGATGCCGGGACAGGGGCGAGGAATGAGCAGTTCTTC. This chain joins TRBV28 and TRBJ2-1; the match to TRBD1 covers 10 bases. Germline loops: CDR1 MDHEN, CDR2 SYDVKM. The CDR3 has 15 residues. The V and J ends lost 9 bases and 7 bases, in that order; junction bases with no gene match: 12.

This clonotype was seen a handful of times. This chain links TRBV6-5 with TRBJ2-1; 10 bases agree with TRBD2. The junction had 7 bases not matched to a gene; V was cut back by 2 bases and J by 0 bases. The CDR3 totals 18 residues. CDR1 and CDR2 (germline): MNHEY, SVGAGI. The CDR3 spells CASSYTLSSGGSYNEQFF. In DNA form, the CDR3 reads TGTGCCAGCAGTTACACGCTTTCTAGCGGGGGCTCCTACAATGAGCAGTTCTTC.

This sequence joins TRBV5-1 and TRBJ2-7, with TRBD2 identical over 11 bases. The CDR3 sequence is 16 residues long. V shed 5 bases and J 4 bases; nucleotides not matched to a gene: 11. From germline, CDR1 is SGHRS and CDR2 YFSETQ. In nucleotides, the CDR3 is TGCGCCAGCAGACTAAACCCCGGGACTAGCGGATACGAGCAGTACTTC. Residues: CASRLNPGTSGYEQYF.

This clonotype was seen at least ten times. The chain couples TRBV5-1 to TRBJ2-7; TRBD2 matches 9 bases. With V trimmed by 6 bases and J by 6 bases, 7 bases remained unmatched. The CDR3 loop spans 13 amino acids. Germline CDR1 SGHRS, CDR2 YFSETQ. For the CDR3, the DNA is TGCGCCAGCACCCTCGGAGCGGGAGGCGAGCAGTACTTC. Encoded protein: CASTLGAGGEQYF.

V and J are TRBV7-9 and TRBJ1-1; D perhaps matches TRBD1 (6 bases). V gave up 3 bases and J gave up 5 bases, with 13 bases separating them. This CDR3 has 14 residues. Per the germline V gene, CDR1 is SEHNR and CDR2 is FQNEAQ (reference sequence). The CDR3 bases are TGTGCCAGCAGCTTGACGACAGGTTGGACTGAAGCTTTCTTT. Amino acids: CASSLTTGWTEAFF.